Following are 11 T cell receptor beta chains from one sample sequenced in a study of blood T cells in healthy people across ages. It was with a sample-barcoded 5' primer and a J-beta primer mix that a second PCR of roughly 6 to 11 cycles was run. MiXCR, run by TCRdb on the 5' RACE reads, gives a single entry per CDR3 protein. The sample has more than 650,000 distinct CDR3 sequences; roughly 50% are singletons. The sample comprised blood. These receptors were collected from a man at least 80 years old in good health.

CDR3 protein: CASSSSGRKIDEQFF. DNA for the CDR3: TGTGCCAGCAGTTCTAGCGGGAGAAAGATAGATGAGCAGTTCTTC. The chain employs TRBV12-3 or TRBV12-4 and TRBJ2-1; TRBD2 aligns across 10 bases. V lost 4 bases and J lost 8; bases outside the gene matches: 8. CDR3 length: 15 amino acids.

This clonotype came up a few times. The chain couples TRBV20-1 to TRBJ2-1; 7 bases fit TRBD2. The V gene's germline CDR1 is DFQATT and CDR2 SNEGSKA (reference sequence). The CDR3 covers 15 residues. Trimming cost V 3 bases and J 2 bases; bases outside gene matches: 7. The CDR3 is CSARILAVAYNEQFF. CDR3 DNA: TGCAGTGCTAGGATTCTAGCGGTCGCCTACAATGAGCAGTTCTTC.

V gene TRBV10-3 combines with J gene TRBJ2-4; TRBD1 agrees at 10 bases. The closer fit of TRBJ2-5 to the DNA end suggests the J call may be wrong. The CDR3 spans 16 residues. Germline-derived CDR1 and CDR2 are ENHRY and SYGVKD. The CDR3 coding sequence is TGTGCCATCAGTTCGACAGGGGGCGGGATCCAAGAGACCCAGTACTTC. Protein product: CAISSTGGGIQETQYF.

This chain connects TRBV6-1 to TRBJ2-3; 15 positions agree with TRBD2. This CDR3 comprises 18 residues. Germline loops: CDR1 MNHNS, CDR2 SASEGT. The trim removed 5 bases at V and 14 bases at J, leaving 20 bases unmatched. In nucleotides, the CDR3 is TGTGCCAGCAGTCCCCTGGGACTAGCGGGAGGAGGTCACAGATACGCGTATTTT. It is translated as CASSPLGLAGGGHRYAYF.

This clonotype was observed a handful of times. The rearrangement links TRBV7-2 to TRBJ2-1, with a weak D call TRBD2 (6 bases). This CDR3 spans 15 amino acids. In germline, CDR1 is SGHTA, CDR2 FQGNSA. The V end was cut by 5 bases, the J end by 9 bases, with 20 bases between. The CDR3 loop is CASSPPSAGRTEQFF. The CDR3 nucleotides are TGTGCCAGCAGCCCTCCTAGCGCGGGGCGTACTGAGCAGTTCTTC.

The genes are TRBV6-6 and TRBJ2-7, with 12 bases lining up with TRBD2. V lost 8 bases to trimming and J lost 3 bases; unmatched junction nucleotides: 8. Germline values: CDR1 MNHNY, CDR2 SVGAGI (reference sequence). This CDR3 is built from 15 residues. The CDR3 spells CASDGGTSGLYEQYF. As DNA, the CDR3 is TGTGCCAGCGACGGAGGGACTAGCGGGCTCTACGAGCAGTACTTC.

The CDR3 DNA follows: TGCGCCAGCAGCAATCAAGGGGGAGACCAGTACTTC. Its protein is CASSNQGGDQYF. V gene TRBV5-1 combines with J gene TRBJ2-5, with D maybe TRBD1 (6 bases). Germline V gene sequence: CDR1 SGHRS, CDR2 YFSETQ. The V and J ends lost 4 bases and 10 bases respectively, with 14 bases between them. The CDR3 covers 12 residues.

This chain joins TRBV2 and TRBJ2-4; possible D gene TRBD2, 6 bases. The germline V gene encodes CDR1 SNHLY and CDR2 FYNNEI. V was clipped by 7 bases and J by 6 bases, with 10 bases between them. The CDR3 extends over 12 amino acids. The CDR3 protein is CASIGGRNIQYF. Written as DNA, the CDR3 is TGTGCCAGCATTGGAGGGAGAAACATTCAGTACTTC.

This clonotype has a handful of counts. The V gene is TRBV11-2, the J gene TRBJ1-1; 7 bases map to TRBD1. Trimming removed 6 bases from V and 0 bases from J; junction bases left unmatched: 25. CDR1 and CDR2 (germline): SGHAT, FQNNGV. The CDR3 is made up of 21 amino acids. CDR3 DNA sequence: TGTGCCAGCAGTTCTACAGGGGCCCTTATACCCCGTCTAAGCATGAACACTGAAGCTTTCTTT. This codes for CASSSTGALIPRLSMNTEAFF.

This sequence joins TRBV9 and TRBJ2-3, with D possibly matching TRBD1 (6 bases). The V gene lost 4 bases and the J gene lost 0 bases, with 15 bases spanning the gap. The germline gives CDR1 SGDLS, CDR2 YYNGEE. The CDR3 has 16 residues. The CDR3 coding sequence is TGTGCCAGCAGCTTCGCAGGGGTCGGAAGCACAGATACGCAGTATTTT. It specifies CASSFAGVGSTDTQYF.

This clonotype was picked up a small number of times. V usage is TRBV20-1 and J usage is TRBJ2-7; D gene unclear. V dropped 6 bases and J dropped 0 bases, with 12 bases sitting between them. Looked up from germline, CDR1 is DFQATT and CDR2 is SNEGSKA (reference sequence). The CDR3 sequence is 13 residues long. The CDR3 nucleotides are TGCAGTGCGGTGGAAGGGTTCTCCTACGAGCAGTACTTC. Residues: CSAVEGFSYEQYF.